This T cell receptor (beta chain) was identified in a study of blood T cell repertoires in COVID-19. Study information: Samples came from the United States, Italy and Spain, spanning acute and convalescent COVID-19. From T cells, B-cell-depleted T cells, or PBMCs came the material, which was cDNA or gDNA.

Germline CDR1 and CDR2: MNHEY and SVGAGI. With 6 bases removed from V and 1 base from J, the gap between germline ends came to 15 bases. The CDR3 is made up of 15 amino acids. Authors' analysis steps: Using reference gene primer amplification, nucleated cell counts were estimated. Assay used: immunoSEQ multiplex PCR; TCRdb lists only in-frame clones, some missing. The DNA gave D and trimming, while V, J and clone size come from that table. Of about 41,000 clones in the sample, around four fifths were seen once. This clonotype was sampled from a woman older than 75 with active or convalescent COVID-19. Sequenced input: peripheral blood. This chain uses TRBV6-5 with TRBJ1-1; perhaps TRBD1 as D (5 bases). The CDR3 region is CASRVEGLPNTEAFF. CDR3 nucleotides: TGTGCCAGCAGGGTTGAGGGACTCCCGAACACTGAAGCTTTCTTT.